A single sample is the source of the 11 T cell receptor beta chains below, sequenced in a study of control samples from healthy donors and cancer patients. Libraries were prepared by immunoSEQ multiplex PCR; TCRdb keeps only in-frame clonotypes and omits some of them. There are about 75,000 clones in the sample; approximately 80% occur only once, and more than 13% lies in the top ten. The sample consisted of blood. Every receptor here comes from a man aged 45-65 years in good health.

V is TRBV5-6 and J is TRBJ2-3; 7 nucleotides align to TRBD1. This CDR3 comprises 17 residues. Germline lookup yields CDR1 SGHDT and CDR2 YYEEEE. V lost 4 bases to trimming and J lost 3 bases; unmatched junction nucleotides: 14. CDR3 loop: CASSPASRDSGTDTQYF. CDR3 nucleotides: TGTGCCAGCAGCCCCGCATCCAGGGACAGTGGAACAGATACGCAGTATTTT.

The rearrangement uses TRBV18 and TRBJ1-6, with 10 bases lining up with TRBD1. Germline CDR1 and CDR2: KGHSH and LQKENI. The CDR3 has 15 residues. After removal of 0 bases from V and 7 bases from J, the junction contained 0 bases not matched to a gene. In DNA form, the CDR3 reads TGTGCCAGCTCACCACCGGGACAGGGGAATTCACCCCTCCACTTT. Its translation is CASSPPGQGNSPLHF. The whole variable domain, remainder taken from reference TRBV18 and TRBJ1-6, is NAGVMQNPRHLVRRRGQEARLRCSPMKGHSHVYWYRQLPEEGLKFMVYLQKENIIDESGMPKERFSAEFPKEGPSILRIQQVVRGDSAAYFCASSPPGQGNSPLHFGNGTRLTVT.

In this sample, this clone turned up once. The V and J genes are TRBV3-1 (or the pseudogene TRBV3-2) and TRBJ2-3; the match to TRBD2 covers 12 bases. V was clipped by 3 bases and J by 2 bases; unmatched bases: 6. The CDR3 totals 17 residues. Per the germline V gene, CDR1 is LGHDT and CDR2 is YNNKEL (reference sequence). The DNA of the CDR3 is TGTGCCAGCAGCCACCTAACTAGCGGGAGGACCACAGATACGCAGTATTTT. Its translation: CASSHLTSGRTTDTQYF.

The genes are TRBV6-5 and TRBJ2-3; TRBD2 aligns across 7 bases. J was trimmed by 2 bases and V by 6 bases; bases with no gene match: 8. In germline, CDR1 is MNHEY, CDR2 SVGAGI. This CDR3 region has 15 residues. The CDR3 reads CASRVLGGNTDTQYF. CDR3 in DNA: TGTGCCAGCAGGGTCCTGGGGGGGAACACAGATACGCAGTATTTT.

J is TRBJ1-6 and V is TRBV3-1 (or the pseudogene TRBV3-2), with D possibly TRBD1 on 6 matching bases. With 4 bases removed from V and 7 bases from J, the gap between germline ends came to 14 bases. The germline V gene encodes CDR1 LGHDT and CDR2 YNNKEL (reference sequence). The CDR3 runs 15 residues. The CDR3 spells CASSLSGGSNSPLHF. CDR3 DNA: TGTGCCAGCAGCCTATCCGGGGGCTCCAATTCACCCCTCCACTTT.

The sample holds a few counts of this clone. The genes are TRBV30 and TRBJ1-1, with a possible D match to TRBD1 (5 bases). V shed 3 bases and J shed 0 bases, with 17 bases lying between them. This CDR3 comprises 16 residues. In germline, CDR1 is GTSNPN, CDR2 SVGIG (reference sequence). The CDR3 reads CAWSALMGVLNTEAFF. The CDR3 region has the DNA TGTGCCTGGAGCGCCCTTATGGGGGTCTTGAACACTGAAGCTTTCTTT. The full variable domain, in which reference TRBV30 and TRBJ1-1 provide the parts outside the CDR3, is SQTIHQWPATLVQPVGSPLSLECTVEGTSNPNLYWYRQAAGRGLQLLFYSVGIGQISSEVPQNLSASRPQDRQFILSSKKLLLSDSGFYLCAWSALMGVLNTEAFFGQGTRLTVV.

The V and J genes are TRBV3-1 (or the pseudogene TRBV3-2) and TRBJ2-1, with TRBD2 as a possible D gene (5 bases). The V gene's germline CDR1 is LGHDT and CDR2 YNNKEL (reference sequence). The CDR3 runs 12 residues. V was trimmed by 1 base and J by 12 bases, leaving 10 bases between them. CDR3 loop: CASSQGSRGQFF. The CDR3 DNA reads as TGTGCCAGCAGCCAAGGTAGCCGGGGGCAGTTCTTC.

The chain joins TRBV19 to TRBJ2-1; weak D call: TRBD2 (5 bases). Germline V gene sequence: CDR1 LNHDA, CDR2 SQIVND (reference sequence). This CDR3 is built from 15 residues. Trimming removed 6 bases at V and 3 bases at J, with 15 bases between. In DNA form, the CDR3 reads TGTGCCAGTAGCTCCGGAGACGGGATCTACAATGAGCAGTTCTTC. Its translation is CASSSGDGIYNEQFF.

The chain combines TRBV9 with TRBJ2-6, with D unclear. The V gene lost 0 bases and the J gene lost 2 bases, with 3 bases spanning the gap. CDR1 is SGDLS and CDR2 is YYNGEE in the germline V gene. The CDR3 length is 14 residues. Here the CDR3 reads CASSVGAGANVLTF. CDR3 nucleotides: TGTGCCAGCAGCGTAGGGGCTGGGGCCAACGTCCTGACTTTC. Filled out from reference TRBV9 and TRBJ2-6, the complete variable domain reads DSGVTQTPKHLITATGQRVTLRCSPRSGDLSVYWYQQSLDQGLQFLIQYYNGEERAKGNILERFSAQQFPDLHSELNLSSLELGDSALYFCASSVGAGANVLTFGAGSRLTVL.

This clone was seen a single time. The chain joins TRBV7-5 to TRBJ2-7; the D segment call TRBD1 is taken from the table without a DNA check. TRBV7-5 is a known pseudogene. This CDR3 region has 12 residues. CDR3 sequence (DNA): TGTGCCAGAAGACTGGACACCTACGAGCAGTACTTC. It translates to CARRLDTYEQYF.

This clone was observed a handful of times. This chain links TRBV5-1 with TRBJ1-2; D is uncertain. V was clipped by 3 bases and J by 4 bases, with 13 bases between them. CDR3 length: 14 residues. Per germline, CDR1 SGHRS and CDR2 YFSETQ. CDR3 DNA: TGCGCCAGCAGCTCAAACACGGCGAGCTATGGCTACACCTTC. As protein: CASSSNTASYGYTF.